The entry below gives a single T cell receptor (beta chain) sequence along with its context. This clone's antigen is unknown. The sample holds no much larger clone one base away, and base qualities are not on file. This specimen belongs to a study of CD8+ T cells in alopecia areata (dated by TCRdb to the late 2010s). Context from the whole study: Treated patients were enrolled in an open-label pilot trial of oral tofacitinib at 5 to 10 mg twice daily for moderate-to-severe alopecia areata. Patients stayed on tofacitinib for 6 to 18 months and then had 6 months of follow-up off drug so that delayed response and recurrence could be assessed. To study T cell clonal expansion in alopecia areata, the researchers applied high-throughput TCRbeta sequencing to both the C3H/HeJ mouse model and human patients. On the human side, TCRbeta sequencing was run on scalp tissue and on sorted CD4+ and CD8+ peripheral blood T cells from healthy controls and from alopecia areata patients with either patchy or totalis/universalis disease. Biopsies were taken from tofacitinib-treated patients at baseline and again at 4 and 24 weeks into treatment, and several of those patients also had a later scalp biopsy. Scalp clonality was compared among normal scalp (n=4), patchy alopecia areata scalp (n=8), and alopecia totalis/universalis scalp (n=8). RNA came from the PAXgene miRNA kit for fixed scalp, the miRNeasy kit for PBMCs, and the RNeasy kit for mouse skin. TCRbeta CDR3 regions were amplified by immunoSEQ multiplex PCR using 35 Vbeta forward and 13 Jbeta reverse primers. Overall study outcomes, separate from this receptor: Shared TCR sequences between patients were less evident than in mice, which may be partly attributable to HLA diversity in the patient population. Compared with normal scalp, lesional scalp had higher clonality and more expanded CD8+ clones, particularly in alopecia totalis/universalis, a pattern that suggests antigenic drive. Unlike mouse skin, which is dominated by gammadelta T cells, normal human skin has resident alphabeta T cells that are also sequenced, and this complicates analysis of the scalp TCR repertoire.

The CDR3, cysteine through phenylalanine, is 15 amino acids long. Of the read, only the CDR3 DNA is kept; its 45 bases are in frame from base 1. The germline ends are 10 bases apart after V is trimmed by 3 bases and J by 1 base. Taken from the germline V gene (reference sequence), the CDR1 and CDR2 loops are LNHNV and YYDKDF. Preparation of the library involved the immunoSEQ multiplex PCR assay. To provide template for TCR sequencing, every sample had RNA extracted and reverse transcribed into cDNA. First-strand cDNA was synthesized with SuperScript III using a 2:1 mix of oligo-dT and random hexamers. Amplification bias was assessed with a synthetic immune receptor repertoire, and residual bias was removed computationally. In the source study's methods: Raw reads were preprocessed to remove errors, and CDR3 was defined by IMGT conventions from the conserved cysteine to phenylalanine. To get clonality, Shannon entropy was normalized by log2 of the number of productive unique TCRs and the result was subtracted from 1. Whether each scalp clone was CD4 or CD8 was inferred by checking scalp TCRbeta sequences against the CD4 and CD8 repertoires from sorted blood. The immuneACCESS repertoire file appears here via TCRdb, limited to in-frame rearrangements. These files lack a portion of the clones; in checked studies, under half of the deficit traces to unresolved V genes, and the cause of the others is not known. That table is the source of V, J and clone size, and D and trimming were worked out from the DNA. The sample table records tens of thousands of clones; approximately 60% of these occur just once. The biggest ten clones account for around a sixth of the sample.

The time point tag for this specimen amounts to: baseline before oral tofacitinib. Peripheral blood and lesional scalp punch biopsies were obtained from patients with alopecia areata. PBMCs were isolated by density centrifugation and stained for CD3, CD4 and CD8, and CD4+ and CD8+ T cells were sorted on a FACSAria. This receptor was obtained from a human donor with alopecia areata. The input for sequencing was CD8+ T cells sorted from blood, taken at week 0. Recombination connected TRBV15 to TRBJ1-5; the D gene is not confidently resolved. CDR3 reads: CATSSQAVSNQPQHF. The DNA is TGTGCCACCAGCAGCCAGGCCGTGAGCAATCAGCCCCAGCATTTT.